Included here is one TCR beta chain sequence, with context. TCRdb re-analyzed the 5' RACE reads; it lists each CDR3 protein once, without DNA. Its clone listing holds about 430,000 distinct CDR3 sequences. The data originate from a study of T cells expressing NK-cell markers. The CDR3 extends over 16 amino acids. Germline lookup yields CDR1 MDHEN and CDR2 SYDVKM. The chain couples TRBV28 to TRBJ2-7; TCRdb's assignment of TRBD2 cannot be checked, as there is no DNA. Sequencing was done on a sample of blood T cells: a sorted CD56 or NKG2C T cell subset, CD4+ or CD8+ T cells, or bulk PBMC T cells (not recorded which). The TCR comes from a woman in her 50s in good health. The chain's CDR3 is CASSYVSGTPSYEQYF.